Listed below are T cell receptor beta chains from one sample, sequenced in a study of shared clonotypes between healthy human individuals. Sequenced by immunoSEQ multiplex PCR; TCRdb stores in-frame clones only, minus some. The repertoire has approximately 1,000,000 clones, 70% to 80% of them found once; the top ten carry approximately 0.5%. The sequencing input was memory CD4+ T cells from PBMCs. The receptors were sampled from a man younger than 35 in good health. Some clones in this sample may be carry-over from other donors' samples. The CDR3 runs from the conserved cysteine through the conserved F or W. A D gene is named only where the DNA matches it firmly. A row's size may be missing; if present it is once, few, many or a size class.

J: TRBJ1-2; V: TRBV28; size: -; length: 13; D: -; DNA: TGTGCCAGCAGTATACTAATAGAGAGTGGCTACACCTTC; CDR3: CASSILIESGYTF
J: TRBJ2-1; V: TRBV2; size: -; length: 18; D: TRBD2; DNA: TGTGCCAGCAGCTGGGGTCCGGGACTAGCGGGAGGGGGCAATGAGCAGTTCTTC; CDR3: CASSWGPGLAGGGNEQFF
J: TRBJ2-3; V: TRBV29-1; size: -; length: 13; D: -; DNA: TGCAGCGTTGGATGGGGGGGCACAGATACGCAGTATTTT; CDR3: CSVGWGGTDTQYF
J: TRBJ2-7; V: TRBV5-1; size: -; length: 13; D: -; DNA: TGCGCCAGCAGCTCGGGCTCCGGCTACGAGCAGTACTTC; CDR3: CASSSGSGYEQYF
J: TRBJ2-5; V: TRBV28; size: -; length: 12; D: -; DNA: TGTGCCAGCAGCCGTAGTGGAGAGACCCAGTACTTC; CDR3: CASSRSGETQYF
J: TRBJ2-1; V: TRBV6-5; size: few; length: 15; D: TRBD2; DNA: TGTGCCAGCAGTCCGAGCGGACTAGGGTACAATGAGCAGTTCTTC; CDR3: CASSPSGLGYNEQFF
J: TRBJ1-6; V: TRBV4-2; size: -; length: 16; D: TRBD1; DNA: TGTGCCAGCAGCCAAGATCCCGGACAGGGACATTCACCCCTCCACTTT; CDR3: CASSQDPGQGHSPLHF
J: TRBJ1-1; V: TRBV6-1; size: -; length: 13; D: -; DNA: TGTGCCAGCAGTGTAAAAGGGGCCACTGAAGCTTTCTTT; CDR3: CASSVKGATEAFF
J: TRBJ1-1; V: TRBV11-2; size: -; length: 13; D: -; DNA: TGTGCCAGCAGCTTAGAAAGGGCCAGGGGCGCTTTCTTT; CDR3: CASSLERARGAFF
J: TRBJ2-7; V: TRBV7-2; size: -; length: 13; D: -; DNA: TGTGCCAGCAGCTTAGGCCGTCCGCGCGAGCAGTACTTC; CDR3: CASSLGRPREQYF
J: TRBJ2-6; V: TRBV11-2; size: -; length: 13; D: -; DNA: TGTGCCAGCAGAAGATCTGGGGCCAACGTCCTGACTTTC; CDR3: CASRRSGANVLTF
J: TRBJ1-2; V: TRBV18; size: -; length: 15; D: -; DNA: TGTGCCAGCTCACCGATCGCGGGCTACCGCTATGGCTACACCTTC; CDR3: CASSPIAGYRYGYTF
J: TRBJ2-1; V: TRBV4-1; size: -; length: 19; D: TRBD2; DNA: TGCGCCAGCAGCCCTTTGGGACTAGCGGGAACTCCTTGGGGCAATGAGCAGTTCTTC; CDR3: CASSPLGLAGTPWGNEQFF
J: TRBJ2-7; V: TRBV9; size: few; length: 15; D: -; DNA: TGTGCCAGCAGCGGGCACGGCGGGTCTCAGGACGAGCAGTACTTC; CDR3: CASSGHGGSQDEQYF